These 5 T cell receptor beta chains share one sample of origin, sequenced in a study of radiotherapy plus CTLA-4 blockade in lung cancer. Data came from immunoSEQ multiplex PCR; TCRdb stores just in-frame clones and leaves some out. The profile shows around 18,000 clones, 86% of them singletons. The sample was peripheral blood, taken from a patient treated with radiotherapy plus ipilimumab. The receptor source for this set is a human donor with non-small cell lung cancer whose response to radiotherapy plus ipilimumab could not be evaluated.

The chain employs TRBV10-1 and TRBJ2-7; 7 nucleotides align to TRBD1. V shed 10 bases, J shed 1 base, and the junction held 7 bases outside the gene matches. The CDR3 is 13 residues long. Germline V CDR1 and CDR2: WNHNN, SYGVQD (reference sequence). CDR3 sequence: CATQGPNSYEQYF. CDR3 bases: TGCGCCACACAGGGGCCGAATTCCTACGAGCAGTACTTC.

This chain joins TRBV5-4 and TRBJ1-1; no definite D call. The CDR3 covers 13 residues. Germline CDR1 reads SGHNT; CDR2 reads YYREEE (reference sequence). Trimming cost V 3 bases and J 0 bases, with 6 bases left between them. CDR3 in amino acids: CASSSSVNTEAFF. The CDR3 coding sequence is TGTGCCAGCAGCTCTTCAGTGAACACTGAAGCTTTCTTT.

A single count supports this clone. The rearrangement uses TRBV4-3 and TRBJ2-3, with D tentatively TRBD1 (5 bases). This CDR3 region has 13 residues. The ends were cut back, 4 bases at V and 3 bases at J, with 8 bases in the middle. Germline CDR1 is LGHNA and CDR2 is YSLEER. The CDR3 spells CASSPPGTDTQYF. CDR3 nucleotides: TGCGCCAGCAGCCCTCCAGGGACAGATACGCAGTATTTT.

CDR3 in amino acids: CASSQNSPNGGQYF. CDR3 sequence (DNA): TGTGCCAGCAGCCAAAATAGCCCCAACGGTGGGCAGTACTTC. This chain joins TRBV14 and TRBJ2-7; no reliable D call. CDR1 SGHDN and CDR2 FVKESK come from the germline V gene. V was trimmed by 2 bases and J by 9 bases, leaving 17 bases between them. This CDR3 comprises 14 residues.

This chain uses TRBV5-1 with TRBJ2-5; D is perhaps TRBD2 (7 bases). Germline CDR1 reads SGHRS; CDR2 reads YFSETQ. This CDR3 spans 14 amino acids. Trimming stripped 4 bases from V and 5 bases from J, with 15 bases between. CDR3 nucleotides: TGCGCCAGCAGCGGCGGGGGCAGGGGCGAGACCCAGTACTTC. The encoded protein is CASSGGGRGETQYF.